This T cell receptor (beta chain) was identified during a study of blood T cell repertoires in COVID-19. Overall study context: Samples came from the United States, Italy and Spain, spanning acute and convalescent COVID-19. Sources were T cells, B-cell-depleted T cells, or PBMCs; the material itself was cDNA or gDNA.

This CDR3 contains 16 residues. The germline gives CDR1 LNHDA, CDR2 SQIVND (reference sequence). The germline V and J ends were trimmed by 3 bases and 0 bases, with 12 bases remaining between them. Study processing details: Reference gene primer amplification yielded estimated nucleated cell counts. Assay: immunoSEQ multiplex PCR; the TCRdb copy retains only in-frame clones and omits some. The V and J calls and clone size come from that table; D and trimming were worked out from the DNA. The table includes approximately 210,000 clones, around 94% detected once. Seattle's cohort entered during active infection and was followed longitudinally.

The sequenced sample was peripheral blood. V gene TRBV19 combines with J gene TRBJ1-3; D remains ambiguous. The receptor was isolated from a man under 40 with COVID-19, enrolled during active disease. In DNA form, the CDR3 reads TGTGCCAGTAGTATCGAGGCCGGGTACTCTGGAAACACCATATATTTT. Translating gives CASSIEAGYSGNTIYF.